This paragraph covers one T cell receptor (beta chain) sequence. Its target is unknown. UMIs that included a 6-nucleotide sample barcode were added by template switching, which took place during cDNA synthesis. TCRdb reprocessed the 5' RACE reads and reports one entry per CDR3 protein, with no DNA. There are approximately 420,000 distinct CDR3 sequences in the sample, with 2% to 3% held by the top ten. The data are from a study of monozygotic twins with inflammatory bowel disease. There are 15 residues in the CDR3. The germline V gene has CDR1 SGHRS and CDR2 YFSETQ. Study conclusions and caveats: IBD patients showed reduced TCRbeta diversity (inverse Simpson) versus healthy co-twins.

V usage is TRBV5-1 and J usage is TRBJ2-2; TCRdb's D call of TRBD1 is untestable without DNA. Sequencing was done on a sample of blood. The receptor's source is a human donor with ulcerative colitis or Crohn's disease, or a healthy co-twin of an affected twin (not recorded which). The CDR3 sequence is CASSLEGQAAGELFF.